A selection of T cell receptor beta chains follows, all from one sample in a study of blood T cell repertoires in COVID-19. Clones were sequenced by immunoSEQ multiplex PCR, and TCRdb holds only the in-frame ones, with some missing. The sample lists more than 150,000 clones, approximately 90% occurring once. Sample: PBMCs or T cells enriched from blood (not recorded which). These receptors were obtained from a woman aged 25 to 39 who had recovered from COVID-19. Both conserved end residues are part of each CDR3. The order of the fields is J gene, V gene, clone size, D gene, CDR3 protein, CDR3 DNA. A D gene is named only where the DNA matches it firmly. Some rows have no size entry. The others give once, few or many, or a class for an expanded clone.

TRBJ1-1	TRBV4-3	NA	TRBD1	CASSLGQGYMNTEAFF	TGCGCCAGCAGCCTGGGACAGGGCTACATGAACACTGAAGCTTTCTTT
TRBJ1-2	TRBV27	NA	NA	CASSRSGLPPNGYTF	TGTGCCAGCAGTCGCTCGGGGTTGCCCCCGAATGGCTACACCTTC
TRBJ2-7	TRBV19	NA	NA	CASSIRSQSYEQYF	TGTGCCAGTAGTATAAGGAGCCAGAGCTACGAGCAGTACTTC
TRBJ1-1	TRBV6-5	NA	NA	CASSLQGVNTEAFF	TGTGCCAGCAGTTTACAGGGCGTGAACACTGAAGCTTTCTTT
TRBJ2-1	TRBV19	NA	TRBD2	CASSTNRGDEQFF	TGTGCCAGTAGTACCAACCGGGGGGATGAGCAGTTCTTC
TRBJ2-7	TRBV19	NA	TRBD1	CASSIAPPGTAWSEQYF	TGTGCCAGTAGTATAGCGCCCCCGGGGACAGCTTGGTCGGAGCAGTACTTC
TRBJ1-1	TRBV11-3	NA	TRBD1	CASSFRDSLNTEAFF	TGTGCCAGCAGCTTCCGGGACAGCTTGAACACTGAAGCTTTCTTT
TRBJ2-2	TRBV7-2	once	TRBD2	CASSSRDYVPGELFF	TGTGCCAGCAGCTCCCGGGACTATGTTCCCGGGGAGCTGTTTTTT
TRBJ2-1	TRBV29-1	many	TRBD2	CSVSGSSYNEQFF	TGCAGCGTCAGCGGGAGCTCCTACAATGAGCAGTTCTTC
TRBJ2-7	TRBV19	NA	NA	CASSIRSRDEQYF	TGTGCCAGTAGTATCAGGTCCAGGGACGAGCAGTACTTC